This T cell receptor (beta chain) was profiled in a study of control samples from healthy donors and cancer patients. Sequencing was performed with immunoSEQ multiplex PCR; in TCRdb, only in-frame clones are kept and a portion is missing. The table has under 30,000 clones, 65% to 90% seen once. This CDR3 contains 14 residues. V trimming: 7 bases; J trimming: 3 bases; junction bases outside the gene matches: 8. Material: PBMCs. The chain links TRBV5-3 to TRBJ1-2; 8 bases fit TRBD1. TRBV5-3 falls under the ORF class, with uncertain function. This sequence originates from an older woman with head and neck cancer. The CDR3 spells CARHRTGPYYGYTF. In nucleotides, the CDR3 is TGTGCCAGACATAGGACAGGGCCTTACTATGGCTACACCTTC.